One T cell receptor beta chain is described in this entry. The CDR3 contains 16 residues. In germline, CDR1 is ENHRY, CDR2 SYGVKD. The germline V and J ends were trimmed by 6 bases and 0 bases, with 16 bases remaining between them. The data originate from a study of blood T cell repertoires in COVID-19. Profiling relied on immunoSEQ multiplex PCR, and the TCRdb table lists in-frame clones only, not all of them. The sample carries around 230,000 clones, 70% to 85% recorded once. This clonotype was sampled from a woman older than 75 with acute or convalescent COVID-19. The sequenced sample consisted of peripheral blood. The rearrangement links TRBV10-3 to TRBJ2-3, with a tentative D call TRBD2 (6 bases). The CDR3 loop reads CAIRGGPPTSTDTQYF. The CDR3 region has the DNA TGTGCCATCAGGGGGGGACCCCCGACGAGCACAGATACGCAGTATTTT.